Listed below are T cell receptor beta chains from one sample, sequenced in a study of T cell changes during pregnancy in multiple sclerosis. Generated by immunoSEQ multiplex PCR, the TCRdb table keeps only in-frame clones and is missing some. The data hold about 34,000 clones, with approximately 90% observed a single time. Sequencing used CD8+ T cells from peripheral blood mononuclear cells, obtained before pregnancy. The receptors shown here come from a female donor with multiple sclerosis, enrolled in a pregnancy study. Each CDR3 is given with its conserved first and last residue. D genes are given only for firm matches. The size of a clone is reported for some rows only, either as once, few or many, or as a class for expanded clones.

D gene	clone size	V gene	J gene	CDR3 DNA	CDR3 protein
TRBD2	-	TRBV27	TRBJ2-7	TGTGCCAGCAGTCTTACCGTCGGGGTAGCGGGAGGAGAGCAGTACTTC	CASSLTVGVAGGEQYF
-	-	TRBV4-2	TRBJ2-4	TGTGCCAGCAGCCAAGCTATGGGCCTAGCCAAAAACATTCAGTACTTC	CASSQAMGLAKNIQYF
-	-	TRBV7-7	TRBJ2-6	TGTGCCAGCAGCCACAGCCGAGTGCCACAAAGTCGGGCCAACGTCCTGACTTTC	CASSHSRVPQSRANVLTF
TRBD2	few	TRBV12-5	TRBJ2-3	TGTGCTAGTGGTTTAGTATATCTCGTAACCGGGACTAGTTCAGGCTTAAATACGCAGTATTTT	CASGLVYLVTGTSSGLNTQYF
TRBD1	-	TRBV6-1	TRBJ1-5	TGTGCCAGCAGTGAACCAGGGGGCGGCCAGCCCCAGCATTTT	CASSEPGGGQPQHF
TRBD1	-	TRBV7-9	TRBJ1-2	TGTGCCAGCAGCAGAAACTCCGGGACAGGGGGATATGGCTACACCTTC	CASSRNSGTGGYGYTF
-	-	TRBV4-2	TRBJ2-7	TGTGCCAGCAGCCAAGATGAAAAAGGGGCATCCTACGAGCAGTACTTC	CASSQDEKGASYEQYF
TRBD2	few	TRBV5-8	TRBJ2-1	TGTGCCAGCAGCTTGGCGAGCGGGGAGTACAATGAGCAGTTCTTC	CASSLASGEYNEQFF
TRBD2	-	TRBV29-1	TRBJ2-1	TGCAGCGTTCATGTGACGGCGGGGGGGATGTACAATGAGCAGTTCTTC	CSVHVTAGGMYNEQFF
-	-	TRBV6-5	TRBJ2-1	TGTGCCAGCAGTCGACAGGACAATGAGCAGTTCTTC	CASSRQDNEQFF
TRBD2	-	TRBV5-1	TRBJ2-1	TGCGCCAGCAGCCCCGGCCTAGCGGGAGAGGGATACAATGAGCAGTTCTTC	CASSPGLAGEGYNEQFF
TRBD1	-	TRBV6-5	TRBJ1-1	TGTGCCAGCGGACAGGGCTTCGGCACTGAAGCTTTCTTT	CASGQGFGTEAFF
TRBD1	-	TRBV18	TRBJ2-7	TGTGCCAGCTCAGAAACAGGGGCCCTATACGAGCAGTACTTC	CASSETGALYEQYF
TRBD1	-	TRBV19	TRBJ1-2	TGTGCCAGTAGTCATGGGACAGGGGTAGTATCTAACTATGGCTACACCTTC	CASSHGTGVVSNYGYTF
-	-	TRBV10-3	TRBJ1-1	TGTGCCATCAACGGGGTTGGCACTGAAGCTTTCTTT	CAINGVGTEAFF
TRBD1	-	TRBV7-9	TRBJ1-2	TGTGCCAGCAGCTTAGGGGGGACAGGGGCCCTCTATGGCTACACCTTC	CASSLGGTGALYGYTF
TRBD2	-	TRBV9	TRBJ2-3	TGTGCCAGCACGGGCGGGAGTACAGATACGCAGTATTTT	CASTGGSTDTQYF
TRBD1	-	TRBV27	TRBJ2-7	TGTGCCAGCAGTTTTTTGACAGGGGACCGCTACGAGCAGTACTTC	CASSFLTGDRYEQYF
TRBD2	-	TRBV9	TRBJ2-7	TGTGCCAGCAGCGCCATAGCGGGGGGGCCTCACGAGCAGTACTTC	CASSAIAGGPHEQYF
TRBD1	-	TRBV19	TRBJ2-7	TGTGCCAGTAGTCTTGGACAGGGAAGCGAGCAGTACTTC	CASSLGQGSEQYF
-	-	TRBV27	TRBJ2-3	TGTGCCAGCAGTTTATCGAACGGGGATATCACGCAGTATTTT	CASSLSNGDITQYF
TRBD2	-	TRBV19	TRBJ2-7	TGTGCCAGTAGCACCAGGTTTAGGACTAGCGGGAGCCACGAGCAGTACTTC	CASSTRFRTSGSHEQYF
TRBD1	once	TRBV11-2	TRBJ1-2	TGTGCCAGCAGCTTCGAGGGGGCGGGGGGCTACACCTTC	CASSFEGAGGYTF
-	once	TRBV6-5	TRBJ1-1	TGTGCCAGCAGTCTCACAGGGAGCGGGGCTGAAGCTTTCTTT	CASSLTGSGAEAFF
TRBD1	once	TRBV9	TRBJ1-1	TGTGCCAGCAGCGTAGGAGACATCGGGACAGGGACTAACACTGAAGCTTTCTTT	CASSVGDIGTGTNTEAFF
-	-	TRBV10-3	TRBJ1-2	TGTGCCATCAGTGAGTCTAACTACTATGGCTACACCTTC	CAISESNYYGYTF
-	-	TRBV30	TRBJ2-7	TGTGCCTGGACTCGACGGGAGAAGTCCTACGAGCAGTACTTC	CAWTRREKSYEQYF
-	-	TRBV18	TRBJ1-3	TGTGCCAGCTCACCAGTACACTCTGGAAACACCATATATTTT	CASSPVHSGNTIYF
TRBD2	-	TRBV7-3	TRBJ2-7	TGTGCCAGCAGCCCCATGGGGGGGGGATACGAGCAGTACTTC	CASSPMGGGYEQYF
TRBD2	-	TRBV9	TRBJ2-3	TGTGCCAGCAGCGTAGGTAGCGGGAGTGGAAATACGCAGTATTTT	CASSVGSGSGNTQYF
-	-	TRBV6-4	TRBJ1-1	TGTGCCAGCAGTCCGGAGGGGTCCACTGAAGCTTTCTTT	CASSPEGSTEAFF
TRBD2	once	TRBV11-1	TRBJ2-7	TGTGCCAGCAGCTATAGCGGGAGGGTATACGAGCAGTACTTC	CASSYSGRVYEQYF
TRBD1	few	TRBV11-1	TRBJ2-6	TGTGCCAGCAGAACCACAGGGGCGGACTCTGGGGCCAACGTCCTGACTTTC	CASRTTGADSGANVLTF
-	-	TRBV7-9	TRBJ2-5	TGTGCCAGCAGCTCGCCAGAAGGACTTCATAAAGAGACCCAGTACTTC	CASSSPEGLHKETQYF
TRBD1	-	TRBV5-5	TRBJ2-7	TGTGCCAGCACGGGCTTTCACCTCCAACGGACAGGTACCTACGAGCAGTACTTC	CASTGFHLQRTGTYEQYF
-	-	TRBV12-5	TRBJ2-1	TGTGCTAGTGGTTTGGTGACTGACCGGGACATCATTTGGCATGAGCAGTTCTTC	CASGLVTDRDIIWHEQFF
-	-	TRBV4-2	TRBJ1-1	TGTGCCAGCAGCCCGACGGGGGAGCAGGCTTTCTTT	CASSPTGEQAFF